This T cell receptor (beta chain) was profiled in a study of CD8 T cells in Susac syndrome. V gave up 2 bases and J gave up 0 bases, with 8 bases separating them. This CDR3 spans 15 amino acids. Germline CDR1 LGHDT, CDR2 YNNKEL (reference sequence). When the RNA was reverse transcribed, random hexamers were used with an input of about 0.45 to 1 ug. The CDR3 of TCR beta was amplified by immunoSEQ multiplex PCR across 54 Vbeta and 13 Jbeta. MiXCR, run by TCRdb on the immunoSEQ multiplex PCR reads, gives a single entry per CDR3 protein. The profile shows about 210,000 distinct CDR3 sequences, about 94% of them singletons. FACS was used to enrich TEMRA cells, whereas the CD8+ and CD4+ T cells were obtained by negative isolation.

Sequences were obtained from CD4+ T cells from PBMCs. The chain uses TRBV3-1 and TRBJ1-5; D gene ambiguous. This TCR derives from a human donor in good health. CDR3 in amino acids: CASSQRGFSNQPQHF. In nucleotides, the CDR3 is TGTGCCAGCAGCCAACGTGGATTTAGCAATCAGCCCCAGCATTTT.